This paragraph reports one TCR beta chain. What antigen it recognizes has not been identified. The sample holds no much larger clone one base away, and base qualities are not on file. These data belong to a study of vaccination and CD4 T cells after COVID-19 (dated by TCRdb to between 2022 and 2023). General notes on the study: Six males and four females were included in the convalescent cohort, with two Hispanic individuals, seven Caucasians, two Asians and one multiracial person represented. Post-COVID blood samples from convalescent patients were collected a median of about 110 days after diagnosis, with a range of 35 to 161 days. The spike-specific CD4+ TCR repertoire was compared before and after mRNA vaccination in approximately ten COVID-19 convalescent patients and a handful of infection-naive healthy vaccine recipients. Memory CD4+ T cell crossreactivity between SARS-CoV-2 and common cold coronavirus spike proteins was assessed at the TCR clonotype level in an earlier paper using these donors. In control cultures, a CEFX viral epitope pool was used as positive control, an HIV-1 Nef peptide pool was used as negative control, or no peptide was added. Culture stimuli were overlapping spike peptide pools from SARS-CoV-2 and from the common cold coronaviruses HCoV-NL63, HCoV-OC43 and HCoV-229E. Two doses of either the Pfizer-BioNTech BNT162b2 vaccine (n=8) or the Moderna mRNA-1273 vaccine (n=2) were administered to participants. The time from the second vaccine dose to post-vaccine blood sampling had a median of approximately 72 days and ranged from roughly 12 to 241 days. Summary of the overall study and its limitations: In convalescent patients, nearly all vaccine-specific clones (304 of 307) were found to be mono-reactive for SARS-CoV-2 spike rather than cross-reactive with common cold coronaviruses. An increase in the median number of SARS-CoV-2-reactive clonotypes from more than 20 after infection to 38 after vaccination was observed, but the change was not found to be significant. The study included relatively few convalescent patients and did not analyze early timepoints after natural infection. In convalescent patients, a median around 84% of post-vaccine SARS-CoV-2-reactive clones were detected only after vaccination, and vaccine-specific priming was suggested by this finding.

The library was obtained by PCR. DNA from cultured CD4+ T cells was subjected to TCR sequencing with the Oncomine TCR Beta short-read assay at the Johns Hopkins FTIC core. Genomic DNA was extracted from the cultured CD4+ T cells with the QIAamp micro DNA kit. Oncomine TCR Beta libraries from cultured CD4+ T cells were pooled with unique dual indexes and sequenced on an Illumina iSeq 100. Per the authors' processing: Non-productive sequences were removed, and CDR3s not starting with C, not ending with F or W, or shorter than 7 amino acids were discarded. Antigen-specific clonotypes were identified with the MANAFEST web application by comparing peptide-stimulated wells with reference and other culture wells. For a clone to be called positive, the clone needed an FDR below 0.05, an odds ratio above 5, and a productive frequency above 0.1% in at least two of three replicate wells. Clonotypes that were significantly expanded in both SARS-CoV-2 spike wells and at least one common cold coronavirus spike condition were defined as cross-reactive. Similarity between CDR3 sequences was evaluated in R version 3.6.1 using Levenshtein distances (stringdist) and unrooted phylogenetic trees (ape). The raw public reads went through TCRdb reprocessing: fastp at Q25, MiXCR clone calling, in-frame beta chains kept. Here each entry gathers all rows of one CDR3 protein and keeps the most common genes and DNA. These V and J calls originate from TCRdb's pipeline instead of the authors' own analysis. The sample records approximately 9,100 distinct CDR3 sequences, approximately 35% of which are singletons. The ten largest clones represent under 25% of the sample.

The CDR3 sequence holds 11 residues, the cysteine and phenylalanine included. The kept DNA is CDR3 alone, 33 bases in frame from the first base. CDR1 DFQATT and CDR2 SNEGSKA are derived from the germline V gene (reference sequence). At the junction V is shortened by 3 bases and J by 12 bases, with 14 bases in between. The treatment or condition label on this specimen signifies: approximately nine-day PBMC culture with coronavirus spike peptide pools or control peptides (ViraFEST assay). CD4+ T cells from unexposed donors were collected before the COVID-19 pandemic (2011-2018). To expand antigen-specific T cells with peptide pools and then pick out the expanded clonotypes through TCR sequencing, the study relied on the ViraFEST assay. Each well held two million PBMCs cultured with about 9.8 ug/ml peptide pools in IMDM containing roughly 5% human AB serum and 9.5 to 10 IU/ml IL-2. On days 3 and 7, half of the culture medium was replaced with fresh IL-2-containing medium. Once the cells had been in culture for 10 days, the EasySep CD4+ T cell isolation kit was used to isolate CD4+ T cells by negative selection. As cell number allowed, CD4+ T cells from unexposed donors were tested for reactivity to SARS-CoV-2 S and N and to four common cold coronavirus spike pools. Ficoll-Paque Plus gradient centrifugation was used to isolate PBMCs from whole blood, and the isolated PBMCs were then either used fresh or cryopreserved at -140C. Triplicate wells were generally used for each culture condition. Leukapheresis product for the unexposed donors was purchased commercially.

Material for sequencing was CD4+ T cells from blood, cultured in vitro. This receptor was taken from a human donor in good health. Rearrangement joined TRBV20-1 to TRBJ1-2; the D gene is not confidently resolved. The DNA reads TGCAGTGCTAGTCCCCGGGATTTCGACACCTTC. Protein translation: CSASPRDFDTF.